The T cell receptor beta chain under discussion was sequenced for a study of cytomegalovirus exposure and HLA in healthy donors. Study-level background: In a previous analysis, 120 million or so unique TCR beta sequences were found from some 180 million T cells. HLA-typed donors were the source of approximately 88 million unique TCRs held in an early data release. Falling in the Caucasian-associated ancestry cluster were 65% to 90% of approximately 400 genotyped donors.

Study results and caveats: Reportedly, cytomegalovirus status was diagnosed with high sensitivity and specificity.

This clone was counted between two and nine times. What it recognizes is unknown. Between the trimmed V and J ends, which lost 4 bases and 1 base, there was a span of 9 bases. The CDR3 is made up of 14 amino acids. CDR1 is SGHRS and CDR2 is YFSETQ in the germline V gene. With 60 Vbeta and 13 Jbeta primers, the PCR was carried out. Method: immunoSEQ multiplex PCR; TCRdb's copy keeps in-frame clones and lacks some. Of 150,000 to 200,000 clones in the sample, approximately 80% were seen once. The V call is TRBV5-1, the J call TRBJ2-1, with D perhaps TRBD2 (6 bases). Input material: PBMCs. The clonotype was recovered from a woman aged 30 to 39 in good health and CMV-seronegative. DNA for the CDR3: TGCGCCAGCAGCGGGGGGAATTCCTACAATGAGCAGTTCTTC. It specifies CASSGGNSYNEQFF.